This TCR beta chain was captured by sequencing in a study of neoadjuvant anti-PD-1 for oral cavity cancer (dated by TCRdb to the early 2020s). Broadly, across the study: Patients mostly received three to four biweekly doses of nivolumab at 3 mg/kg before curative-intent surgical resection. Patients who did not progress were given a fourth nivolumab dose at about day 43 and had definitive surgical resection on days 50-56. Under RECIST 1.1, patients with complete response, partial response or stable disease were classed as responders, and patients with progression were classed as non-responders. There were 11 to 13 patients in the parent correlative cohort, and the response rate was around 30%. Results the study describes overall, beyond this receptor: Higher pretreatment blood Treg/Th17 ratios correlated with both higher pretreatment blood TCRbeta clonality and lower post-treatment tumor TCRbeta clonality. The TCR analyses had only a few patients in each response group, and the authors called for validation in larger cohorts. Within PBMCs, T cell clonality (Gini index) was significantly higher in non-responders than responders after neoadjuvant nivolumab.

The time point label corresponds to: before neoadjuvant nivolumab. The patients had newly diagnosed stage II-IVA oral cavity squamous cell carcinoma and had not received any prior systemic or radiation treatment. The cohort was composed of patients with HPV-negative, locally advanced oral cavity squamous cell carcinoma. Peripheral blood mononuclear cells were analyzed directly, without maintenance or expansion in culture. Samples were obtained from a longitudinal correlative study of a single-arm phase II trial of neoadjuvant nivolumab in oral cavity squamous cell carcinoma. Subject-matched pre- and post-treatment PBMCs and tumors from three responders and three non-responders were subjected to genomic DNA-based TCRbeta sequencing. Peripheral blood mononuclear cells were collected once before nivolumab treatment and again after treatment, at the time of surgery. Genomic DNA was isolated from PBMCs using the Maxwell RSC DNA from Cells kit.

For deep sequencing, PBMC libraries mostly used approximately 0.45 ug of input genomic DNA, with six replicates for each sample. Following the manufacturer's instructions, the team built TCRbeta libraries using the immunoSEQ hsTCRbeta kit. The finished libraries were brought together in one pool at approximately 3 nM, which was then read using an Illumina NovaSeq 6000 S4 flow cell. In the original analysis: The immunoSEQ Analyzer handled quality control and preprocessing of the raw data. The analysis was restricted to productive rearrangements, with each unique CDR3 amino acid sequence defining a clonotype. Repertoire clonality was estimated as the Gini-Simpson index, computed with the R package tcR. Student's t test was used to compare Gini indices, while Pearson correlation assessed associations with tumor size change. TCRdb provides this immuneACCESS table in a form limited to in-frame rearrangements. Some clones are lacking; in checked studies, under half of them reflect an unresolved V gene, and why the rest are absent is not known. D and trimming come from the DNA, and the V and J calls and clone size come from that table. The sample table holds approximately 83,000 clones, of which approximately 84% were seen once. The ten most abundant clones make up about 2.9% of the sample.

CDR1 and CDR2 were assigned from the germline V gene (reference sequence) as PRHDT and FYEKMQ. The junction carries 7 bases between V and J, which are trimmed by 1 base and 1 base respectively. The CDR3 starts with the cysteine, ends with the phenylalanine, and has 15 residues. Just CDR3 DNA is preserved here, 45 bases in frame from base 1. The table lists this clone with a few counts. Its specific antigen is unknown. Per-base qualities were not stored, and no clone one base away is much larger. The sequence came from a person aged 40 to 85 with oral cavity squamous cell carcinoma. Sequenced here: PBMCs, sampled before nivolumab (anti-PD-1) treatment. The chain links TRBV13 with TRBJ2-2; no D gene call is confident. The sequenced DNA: TGTGCCAGCAGCTTAGAGGCGAGGAACACCGGGGAGCTGTTTTTT. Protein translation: CASSLEARNTGELFF.